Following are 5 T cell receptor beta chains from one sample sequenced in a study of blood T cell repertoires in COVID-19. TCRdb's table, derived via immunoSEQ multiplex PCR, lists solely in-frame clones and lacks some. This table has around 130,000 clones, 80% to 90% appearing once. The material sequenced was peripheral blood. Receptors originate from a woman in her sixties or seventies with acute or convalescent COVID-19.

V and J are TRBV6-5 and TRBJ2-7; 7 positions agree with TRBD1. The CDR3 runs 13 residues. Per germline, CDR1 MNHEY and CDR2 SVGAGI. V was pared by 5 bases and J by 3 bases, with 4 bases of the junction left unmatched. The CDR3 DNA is TGTGCCAGCAGTAGGGACAGACACTACGAGCAGTACGTC. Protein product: CASSRDRHYEQYV.

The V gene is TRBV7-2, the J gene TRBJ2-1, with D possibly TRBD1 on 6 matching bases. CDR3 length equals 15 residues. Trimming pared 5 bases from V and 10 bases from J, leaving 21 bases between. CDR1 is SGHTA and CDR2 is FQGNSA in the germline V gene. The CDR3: CASSPGTRATKEQFF. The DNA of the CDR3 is TGTGCCAGCAGCCCTGGGACAAGGGCCACCAAGGAGCAGTTCTTC.

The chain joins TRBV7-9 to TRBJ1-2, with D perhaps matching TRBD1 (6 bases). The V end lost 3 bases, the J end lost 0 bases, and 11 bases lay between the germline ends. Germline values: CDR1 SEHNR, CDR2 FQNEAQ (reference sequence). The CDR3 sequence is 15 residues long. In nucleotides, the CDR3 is TGTGCCAGCAGCTTCCGGGACACATCTAACTATGGCTACACCTTC. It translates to CASSFRDTSNYGYTF.

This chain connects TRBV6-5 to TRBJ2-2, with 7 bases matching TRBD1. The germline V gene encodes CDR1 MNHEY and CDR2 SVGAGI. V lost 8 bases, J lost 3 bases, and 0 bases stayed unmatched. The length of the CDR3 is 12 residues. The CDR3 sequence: CASGTDTGELFF. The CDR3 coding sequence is TGTGCCAGCGGGACAGACACCGGGGAGCTGTTTTTT.

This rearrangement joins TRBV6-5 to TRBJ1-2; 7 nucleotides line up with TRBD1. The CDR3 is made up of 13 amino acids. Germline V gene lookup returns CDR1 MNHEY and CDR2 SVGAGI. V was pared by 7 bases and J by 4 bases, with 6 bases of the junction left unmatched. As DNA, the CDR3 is TGTGCCAGCACGACAGGGTGGGGCTATGGCTACACCTTC. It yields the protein CASTTGWGYGYTF.